This T cell receptor (beta chain) is from a study of cytomegalovirus exposure and HLA in healthy donors. Whole-study context: The Caucasian-associated ancestry cluster contained 81% of the approximately 430 genotyped donors.

From germline, CDR1 is LNHDA and CDR2 SQIVND (reference sequence). Trimming at V came to 4 bases and at J to 3 bases, leaving 5 bases not matched to a gene. The CDR3 is 15 residues long. The study, taken as a whole, reports: The authors listed approximately 150 TCR beta chains as cytomegalovirus-associated. Most TCR sequences showed up rarely, but some public TCRs showed up in many donors.

Turning to this clone: Its specificity is not known.

The PCR was carried out with 60 Vbeta primers and 13 Jbeta primers. Profiling relied on immunoSEQ multiplex PCR, and the TCRdb table lists in-frame clones only, not all of them. The table lists 150,000 or so clones, 78% of them singletons. This clonotype originated in a woman aged 50 to 65 in good health and CMV-seropositive. The rearrangement joins TRBV19 to TRBJ1-2; 10 nucleotides line up with TRBD1. Sequencing was performed on PBMCs. The CDR3: CASSKRQGADYGYTF. CDR3 nucleotide sequence: TGTGCCAGTAGTAAGCGACAGGGGGCTGACTATGGCTACACCTTC.